Sequencing of this T cell receptor (beta chain) was carried out in a study of blood T cell repertoires in COVID-19. Whole-study context: There were acute and convalescent COVID-19 samples, and they came from the United States, Italy and Spain. Sample material is recorded as cDNA or gDNA derived from T cells, B-cell-depleted T cells, or PBMCs.

Trimming removed 3 bases at V and 1 base at J, with 10 bases between. The CDR3 has 14 amino acids. The V gene's germline CDR1 is LNHDA and CDR2 SQIVND (reference sequence). This clone was seen once. Source study methods: Estimation of nucleated cell counts relied on the amplification of reference gene primers. TCRdb keeps only in-frame clones here, not all; method: immunoSEQ multiplex PCR. That table furnishes V, J and clone size, whereas the DNA furnished D and trimming. Here the sample spans 150,000 to 200,000 clones, approximately 92% being singletons. This clonotype originated in a woman aged 50 to 60 with acute or convalescent COVID-19. The sample taken for sequencing was peripheral blood. The genes are TRBV19 and TRBJ2-7; possible D gene TRBD1, 5 bases. The CDR3 sequence is CASSMGQESYEQYF. In DNA form, the CDR3 reads TGTGCCAGTAGTATGGGGCAGGAGTCCTACGAGCAGTACTTC. Variable domain in full (rest from reference TRBV19 and TRBJ2-7): DGGITQSPKYLFRKEGQNVTLSCEQNLNHDAMYWYRQDPGQGLRLIYYSQIVNDFQKGDIAEGYSVSREKKESFPLTVTSAQKNPTAFYLCASSMGQESYEQYFGPGTRLTVT.